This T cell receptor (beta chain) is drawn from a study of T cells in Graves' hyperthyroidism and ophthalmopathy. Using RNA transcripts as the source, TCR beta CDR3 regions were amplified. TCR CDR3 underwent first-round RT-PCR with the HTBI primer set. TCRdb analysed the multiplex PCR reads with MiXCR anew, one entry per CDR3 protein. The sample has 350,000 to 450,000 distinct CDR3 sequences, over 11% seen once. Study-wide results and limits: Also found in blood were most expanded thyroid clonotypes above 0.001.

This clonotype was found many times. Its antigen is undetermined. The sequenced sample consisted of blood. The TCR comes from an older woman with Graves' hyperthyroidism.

CDR3 nucleotide sequence: TGTGCCAGCAGCAGAGGGGGGACCCAGAACACTGAAGCTTTCTTT. As protein: CASSRGGTQNTEAFF. V and J are TRBV11-2 and TRBJ1-1, with a tentative D call TRBD1 (6 bases). The CDR3 totals 15 residues. V was trimmed by 5 bases and J by 1 base, leaving 14 bases between them. Looked up from germline, CDR1 is SGHAT and CDR2 is FQNNGV.